This T cell receptor (beta chain) was captured by sequencing in a study of graft-versus-host responses after intestinal transplantation. At the level of the study: Transplants given to recipients were multivisceral, liver-intestinal, or isolated intestinal. Tacrolimus and steroids were given for three to four years to all recipients after anti-thymocyte globulin induction. Whole-study results and caveats: Among circulating GvH clones, peak levels were associated with early post-transplant declines in HvG clones. Detected in recipient marrow were GvH clones, some of which were first observed in ileum or blood.

Only in-frame clones appear in the TCRdb table, and some are missing; sequencing was by immunoSEQ multiplex PCR. In the table there are about 82,000 clones, 91% of which are singletons. Of note for this clone: Its antigen is currently unknown.

The CDR3 sequence is 17 residues long. V shed 8 bases, J shed 4 bases, and the junction held 15 bases outside the gene matches. CDR1 is MNHEY, CDR2 SMNVEV, per germline (reference sequence). The starting material was unstimulated CD4+ T cells sorted from spleen or lymph node cells, obtained before intestinal transplant. The origin of this receptor is a human donor who received an intestinal transplant. V usage is TRBV27 and J usage is TRBJ2-2, with 8 bases that match TRBD1. The CDR3 region is CASSPVGQGAFTGELFF. The CDR3 DNA reads as TGTGCCAGCTCCCCGGTGGGGCAGGGGGCGTTCACCGGGGAGCTGTTTTTT.